This TCR beta chain was obtained from a study of blood T cells in healthy people across ages. It was with a sample-barcoded 5' primer and a J-beta primer mix that a second PCR of about 7 to 12 cycles was run. From the 5' RACE reads, TCRdb called clonotypes with MiXCR, one entry per CDR3 protein. The data contain 1.5 million to 2 million distinct CDR3 sequences, about 39% of them singletons. There were healthy Caucasian individuals from Russia, aged roughly 6 to 90, serving as donors. A minimum of 6 million PBMCs was isolated per sample. Germline CDR1 is DFQATT and CDR2 is SNEGSKA (reference sequence). CDR3 length equals 11 residues. Trimming removed 0 bases at V and 14 bases at J, with 8 bases between.

The TCR sequence derives from a human donor in good health. Sequenced input: blood. The rearrangement joins TRBV20-1 to TRBJ1-6; unclear D gene. This CDR3 reads CSARDDKSLHF. CDR3 bases: TGCAGTGCTAGAGATGACAAGTCCCTCCACTTT.